The next 8 T cell receptor beta chains were all read from a single sample in a study of T cell responses to AZD1222 COVID-19 vaccine. Sequencing was performed with immunoSEQ multiplex PCR; in TCRdb, only in-frame clones are kept and a portion is missing. The repertoire includes more than 110,000 clones, roughly 90% of them detected once, and more than 3% sits in the top ten. The material sequenced was peripheral blood, taken 28 days after the second AZD1222 dose. The receptor source for this set is an adult who received the AZD1222 COVID-19 vaccine.

This sequence joins TRBV7-9 and TRBJ2-1; D gene uncertain. CDR1 is SEHNR and CDR2 is FQNEAQ in the germline V gene (reference sequence). The CDR3 sequence is 15 residues long. Trimming took 1 base from V and 0 from J, leaving 7 bases between them. The CDR3 DNA follows: TGTGCCAGCAGCTTAGGCCCGAGCTCCTACAATGAGCAGTTCTTC. Protein sequence: CASSLGPSSYNEQFF.

The genes are TRBV4-3 and TRBJ1-4; 7 bases map to TRBD1. CDR3 length: 16 amino acids. The germline V gene encodes CDR1 LGHNA and CDR2 YSLEER. The V and J ends lost 0 bases and 8 bases, in that order; junction bases with no gene match: 9. Written as DNA, the CDR3 is TGCGCCAGCAGCCAAGATCTTGACAGGGTTTACGAAAAACTGTTTTTT. It encodes CASSQDLDRVYEKLFF.

V and J are TRBV5-4 and TRBJ1-1, with a possible D match to TRBD1 (6 bases). V was cut by 0 bases and J by 1 base, with 13 bases left in between. Germline values: CDR1 SGHNT, CDR2 YYREEE (reference sequence). This CDR3 region has 16 residues. CDR3 in DNA: TGTGCCAGCAGCTTGGGGATAGTGGACAGGAACACTGAAGCTTTCTTT. Amino acids: CASSLGIVDRNTEAFF.

The rearrangement links TRBV10-3 to TRBJ2-7; TRBD2 is a possible D gene (5 bases). V lost 7 bases, J lost 1 base, and 20 bases lay in between. This CDR3 spans 16 amino acids. Germline values: CDR1 ENHRY, CDR2 SYGVKD. CDR3: CAIKDSLDTFSYEQYF. The CDR3 DNA reads TGTGCCATCAAGGACTCCCTAGACACGTTTTCCTACGAGCAGTACTTC.

The chain carries TRBV28 and TRBJ1-6; TRBD1 agrees at 7 bases. Germline V lookup: CDR1 MDHEN, CDR2 SYDVKM. With V trimmed by 5 bases and J by 7 bases, 5 bases remained unmatched. The CDR3 has 14 residues. In DNA, the CDR3 is TGTGCCAGCAGTACATTACAGGGGAATTCACCCCTCCACTTT. Protein product: CASSTLQGNSPLHF.

This rearrangement joins TRBV19 to TRBJ2-7, with a weak D call TRBD1 (5 bases). V dropped 9 bases and J dropped 5 bases, with 20 bases sitting between them. Germline CDR1 LNHDA, CDR2 SQIVND (reference sequence). This CDR3 is built from 14 residues. The CDR3 region is CASQWGNSVDEQYF. CDR3 sequence (DNA): TGTGCCAGCCAATGGGGCAACTCCGTGGACGAGCAGTACTTC.

The chain recombines TRBV4-1 with TRBJ2-2; either TRBD1 or TRBD2 may supply D (5 bases each). Trimming took 8 bases from V and 3 from J, leaving 22 bases between them. The CDR3 loop spans 17 amino acids. CDR1 and CDR2 from the germline V gene are MGHRA and YSYEKL. The CDR3 DNA is TGCGCCAGCTGCCCGCCCGGGGCGAGGGGTGACACCGGGGAGCTGTTTTTT. This sequence encodes CASCPPGARGDTGELFF.

The chain employs TRBV5-1 and TRBJ2-5, with TRBD1 identical over 7 bases. CDR1 is SGHRS, CDR2 YFSETQ, per germline. Unmatched junction bases numbered 8, after V lost 4 bases and J lost 5 bases. The CDR3 runs 14 residues. CDR3 protein: CASSITGVGETQYF. CDR3 DNA: TGCGCCAGCAGCATCACAGGGGTCGGGGAGACCCAGTACTTC.